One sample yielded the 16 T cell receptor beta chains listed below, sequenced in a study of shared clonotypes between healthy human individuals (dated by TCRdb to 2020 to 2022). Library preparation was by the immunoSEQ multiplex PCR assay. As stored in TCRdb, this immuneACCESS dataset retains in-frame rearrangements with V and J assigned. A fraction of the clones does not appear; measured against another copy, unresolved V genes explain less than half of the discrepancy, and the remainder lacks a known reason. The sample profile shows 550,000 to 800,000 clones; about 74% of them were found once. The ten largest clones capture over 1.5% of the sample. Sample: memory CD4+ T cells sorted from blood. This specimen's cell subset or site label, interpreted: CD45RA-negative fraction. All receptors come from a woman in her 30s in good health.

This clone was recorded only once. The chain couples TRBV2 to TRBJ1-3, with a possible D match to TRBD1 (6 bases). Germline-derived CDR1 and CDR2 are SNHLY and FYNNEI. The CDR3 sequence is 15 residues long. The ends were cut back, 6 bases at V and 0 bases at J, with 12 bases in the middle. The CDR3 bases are TGTGCCAGCAGAAACGGACAGTCCTCTGGAAACACCATATATTTT. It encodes CASRNGQSSGNTIYF.

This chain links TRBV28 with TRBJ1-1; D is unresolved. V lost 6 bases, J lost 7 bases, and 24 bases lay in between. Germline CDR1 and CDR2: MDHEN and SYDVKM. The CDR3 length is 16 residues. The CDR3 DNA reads TGTGCCAGCAGAATTGCCCGCCGGACCTCCGGTAGTGAAGCTTTCTTT. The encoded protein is CASRIARRTSGSEAFF.

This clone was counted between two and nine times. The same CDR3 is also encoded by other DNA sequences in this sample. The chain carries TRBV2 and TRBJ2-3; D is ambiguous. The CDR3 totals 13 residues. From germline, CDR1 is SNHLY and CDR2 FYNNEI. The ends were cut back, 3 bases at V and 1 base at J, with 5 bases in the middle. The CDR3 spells CASSDPGTDTQYF. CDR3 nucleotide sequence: TGTGCCAGCAGTGACCCGGGCACAGATACGCAGTATTTT.

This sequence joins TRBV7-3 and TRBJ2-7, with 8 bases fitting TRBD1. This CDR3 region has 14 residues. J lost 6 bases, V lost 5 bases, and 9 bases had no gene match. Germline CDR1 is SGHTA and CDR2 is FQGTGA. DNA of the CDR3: TGTGCCAGCAGCACCTCCGCCCAGGGGGCCGAGCAGTACTTC. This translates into CASSTSAQGAEQYF.

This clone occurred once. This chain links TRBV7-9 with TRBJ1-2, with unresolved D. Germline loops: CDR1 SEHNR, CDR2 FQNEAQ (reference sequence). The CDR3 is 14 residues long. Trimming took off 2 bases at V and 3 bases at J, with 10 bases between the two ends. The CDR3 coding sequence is TGTGCCAGCAGCTTAAAGAGCTCCGACTATGGCTACACCTTC. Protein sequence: CASSLKSSDYGYTF.

CDR3 loop: CASESSVSSGMAETQYF. CDR3 bases: TGTGCCAGCGAATCCTCGGTTAGTAGCGGGATGGCTGAGACCCAGTACTTC. V and J are TRBV25-1 and TRBJ2-5; 8 bases agree with TRBD2. V gave up 8 bases and J gave up 5 bases; unmatched junction bases: 19. The CDR3 has 17 amino acids. CDR1 is MGHDK and CDR2 is SYGVNS in the germline V gene.

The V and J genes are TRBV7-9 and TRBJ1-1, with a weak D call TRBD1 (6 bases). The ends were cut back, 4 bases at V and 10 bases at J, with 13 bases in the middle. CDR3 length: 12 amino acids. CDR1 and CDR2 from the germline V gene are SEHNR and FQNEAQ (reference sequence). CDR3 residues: CASSYPTQGAFF. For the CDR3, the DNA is TGTGCCAGCAGCTACCCAACACAGGGAGCTTTCTTT.

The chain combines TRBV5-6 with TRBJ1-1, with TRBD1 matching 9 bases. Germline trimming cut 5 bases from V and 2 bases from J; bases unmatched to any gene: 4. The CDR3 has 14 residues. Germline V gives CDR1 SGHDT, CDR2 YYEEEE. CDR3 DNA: TGTGCCAGCAGGTACACAGGGGGCAACACTGAAGCTTTCTTT. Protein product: CASRYTGGNTEAFF.

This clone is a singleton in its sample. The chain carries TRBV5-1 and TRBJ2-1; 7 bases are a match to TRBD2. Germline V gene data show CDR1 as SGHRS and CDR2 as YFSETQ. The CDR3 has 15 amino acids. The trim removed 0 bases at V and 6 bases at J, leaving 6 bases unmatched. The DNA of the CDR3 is TGCGCCAGCAGCTTGGCGTCTAGCGGCCTCAATGAGCAGTTCTTC. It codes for CASSLASSGLNEQFF.

In DNA, the CDR3 is TGTGCCAGCAGTTTCTTACCCACCGCAAGCTCTGGGGCCAACGTCCTGACTTTC. This translates into CASSFLPTASSGANVLTF. The chain is built from TRBV27 and TRBJ2-6, with D unclear. Germline V gene lookup returns CDR1 MNHEY and CDR2 SMNVEV (reference sequence). The CDR3 length is 18 residues. V was pared by 3 bases and J by 0 bases, with 15 bases between.

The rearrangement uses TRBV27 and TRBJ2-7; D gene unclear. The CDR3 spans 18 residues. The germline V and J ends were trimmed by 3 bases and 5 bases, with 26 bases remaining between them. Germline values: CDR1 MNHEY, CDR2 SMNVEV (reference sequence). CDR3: CASSLTRSRVSLRDEQYF. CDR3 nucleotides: TGTGCCAGCAGTTTGACCAGGAGCCGCGTTTCGCTCCGGGACGAGCAGTACTTC.

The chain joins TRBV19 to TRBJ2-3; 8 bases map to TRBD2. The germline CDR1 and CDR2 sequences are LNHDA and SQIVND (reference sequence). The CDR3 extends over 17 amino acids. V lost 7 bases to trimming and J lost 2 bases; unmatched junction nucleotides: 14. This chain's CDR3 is CASKGLAGALLTDTQYF. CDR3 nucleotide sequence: TGTGCCAGTAAGGGGCTAGCGGGTGCCCTCCTCACAGATACGCAGTATTTT.

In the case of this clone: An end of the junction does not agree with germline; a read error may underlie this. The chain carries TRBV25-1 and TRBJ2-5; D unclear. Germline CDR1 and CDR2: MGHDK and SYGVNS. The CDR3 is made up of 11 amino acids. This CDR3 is CASSDHRAENF. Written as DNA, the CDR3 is TGTGCCAGCAGTGATCACCGGGCGGAAAACTTC.

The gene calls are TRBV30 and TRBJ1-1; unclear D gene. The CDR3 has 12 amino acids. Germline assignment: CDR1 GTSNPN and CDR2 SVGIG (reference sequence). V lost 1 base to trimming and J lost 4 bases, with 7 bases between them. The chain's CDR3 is CAWSGISTEAFF. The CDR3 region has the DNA TGTGCCTGGAGTGGGATAAGCACTGAAGCTTTCTTT.

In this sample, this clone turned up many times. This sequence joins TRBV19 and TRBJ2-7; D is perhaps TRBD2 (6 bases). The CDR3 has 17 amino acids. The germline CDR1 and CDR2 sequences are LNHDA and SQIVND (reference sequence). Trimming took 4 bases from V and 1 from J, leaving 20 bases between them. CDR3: CASSRTPGTGLSYEQYF. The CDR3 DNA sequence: TGTGCCAGTAGTAGAACCCCCGGGACGGGACTTTCCTACGAGCAGTACTTC. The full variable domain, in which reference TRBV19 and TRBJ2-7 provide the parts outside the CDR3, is DGGITQSPKYLFRKEGQNVTLSCEQNLNHDAMYWYRQDPGQGLRLIYYSQIVNDFQKGDIAEGYSVSREKKESFPLTVTSAQKNPTAFYLCASSRTPGTGLSYEQYFGPGTRLTVT.

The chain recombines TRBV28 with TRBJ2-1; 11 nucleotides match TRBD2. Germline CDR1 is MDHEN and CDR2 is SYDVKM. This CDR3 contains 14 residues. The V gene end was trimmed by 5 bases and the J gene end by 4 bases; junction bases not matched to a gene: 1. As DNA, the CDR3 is TGTGCCAGCAGTCCTAGCGGGAGGTACAATGAGCAGTTCTTC. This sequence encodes CASSPSGRYNEQFF.